This passage covers 6 T cell receptor beta chains from one sample sequenced in a study of blood T cell repertoires in COVID-19. Generated by immunoSEQ multiplex PCR, the TCRdb table keeps only in-frame clones and is missing some. Among over 300,000 clones listed, 70% to 90% were seen once. The sequencing input was PBMCs or T cells enriched from blood (not recorded which). The receptor set was obtained from a man between 25 and 39 years old who had recovered from COVID-19.

The V and J genes are TRBV27 and TRBJ2-7; D gene ambiguous. CDR3 length: 15 residues. CDR1 and CDR2 from the germline V gene are MNHEY and SMNVEV (reference sequence). V was clipped by 5 bases and J by 9 bases, with 23 bases between them. The DNA for the CDR3 is TGTGCCAGCAGTCCTTTAGCCCCCCGGCGATCAGTGCAGTACTTC. Translation gives CASSPLAPRRSVQYF.

V is TRBV7-6 and J is TRBJ2-1; TRBD2 matches 9 bases. CDR3 size: 16 residues. The junction had 7 bases not matched to a gene; V was cut back by 1 base and J by 6 bases. The germline CDR1 and CDR2 sequences are SGHVS and FNYEAQ. In nucleotides, the CDR3 is TGTGCCAGCAGCTTAGAGTCAGCGGGGGGCCTCAATGAGCAGTTCTTC. Its translation is CASSLESAGGLNEQFF.

The genes are TRBV11-2 and TRBJ1-2, with no clear D. Trimming removed 4 bases at V and 2 bases at J, with 8 bases between. CDR3 size: 13 residues. The germline V gene encodes CDR1 SGHAT and CDR2 FQNNGV. CDR3 nucleotide sequence: TGTGCCAGCAGCTCCGAGAGAAACTATGGCTACACCTTC. As protein: CASSSERNYGYTF.

The rearrangement uses TRBV5-1 and TRBJ2-7; weak D call: TRBD1 (6 bases). Germline CDR1 is SGHRS and CDR2 is YFSETQ. Trimming removed 4 bases from V and 3 bases from J, with 11 bases in between. CDR3 size: 13 residues. The CDR3, as DNA: TGCGCCAGCAGCATCCAGACAGGCTACGAGCAGTACTTC. Amino acid sequence: CASSIQTGYEQYF.

V is TRBV5-6 and J is TRBJ2-7; D perhaps matches TRBD1 (6 bases). The V gene lost 4 bases and the J gene lost 3 bases, with 8 bases spanning the gap. The CDR3 length is 12 residues. The germline gives CDR1 SGHDT, CDR2 YYEEEE. Written as DNA, the CDR3 is TGTGCCAGCAGCAACAGGGTCTACGAGCAGTACTTC. It translates to CASSNRVYEQYF.

The CDR3, as DNA: TGTGCCACCAGTGACCCAGGAAAGTCTGGCGGGCTGGGTCAGCCCCAGCATTTT. Translation gives CATSDPGKSGGLGQPQHF. This chain links TRBV24-1 with TRBJ1-5; no reliable D call. Germline-derived CDR1 and CDR2 are KGHDR and SFDVKD. CDR3 length equals 18 residues. V shed 4 bases and J shed 6 bases, with 24 bases lying between them.